A selection of T cell receptor beta chains follows, all from one sample in a study of shared clonotypes between healthy human individuals. Profiling relied on immunoSEQ multiplex PCR, and the TCRdb table lists in-frame clones only, not all of them. The sample has about 510,000 clones, roughly 85% seen once. The sequencing sample was made of PBMCs. All receptors derive from a woman in her forties in good health. Some clones in this sample may be carry-over from other donors' samples. The CDR3 runs from the conserved cysteine through the conserved F or W. D genes are given only for firm matches. Some rows have no size entry. The others give once, few or many, or a class for an expanded clone.

NA,TRBV5-1,TRBD2,TRBJ2-1,CASSFSGSGNNEQFF,TGCGCCAGCAGCTTTAGCGGGAGCGGGAACAATGAGCAGTTCTTC
few,TRBV2,NA,TRBJ2-5,CASSRGTQETQYF,TGTGCCAGCAGCCGCGGGACCCAAGAGACCCAGTACTTC
NA,TRBV27,TRBD2,TRBJ2-5,CASSFNPGLVQETQYF,TGTGCCAGCAGTTTCAACCCGGGACTAGTTCAAGAGACCCAGTACTTC
NA,TRBV9,NA,TRBJ1-1,CASSAARSTEAFF,TGTGCCAGCAGCGCGGCCCGAAGCACTGAAGCTTTCTTT
NA,TRBV28,TRBD1,TRBJ1-4,CASRDPQGANEKLFF,TGTGCCAGCAGAGACCCTCAGGGGGCCAATGAAAAACTGTTTTTT
few,TRBV2,NA,TRBJ1-1,CAGLGSYTEAFF,TGTGCCGGCCTCGGGTCCTACACTGAAGCTTTCTTT
NA,TRBV5-4,NA,TRBJ2-7,CASSLGPGPSYEQYF,TGTGCCAGCAGCTTGGGACCGGGACCGAGCTACGAGCAGTACTTC
NA,TRBV9,NA,TRBJ2-2,CASSSYPRGLAGELFF,TGTGCCAGCAGCTCATACCCCCGGGGGCTCGCCGGGGAGCTGTTTTTT
NA,TRBV6-4,TRBD1,TRBJ1-2,CASSDGTGGDYGYTF,TGTGCCAGCAGTGACGGGACAGGGGGCGACTATGGCTACACCTTC
NA,TRBV7-6,TRBD2,TRBJ2-7,CASSRLGPSGSSYEQYF,TGTGCCAGCAGCCGCCTAGGGCCTAGCGGGAGCTCCTACGAGCAGTACTTC
NA,TRBV7-9,TRBD2,TRBJ2-1,CASSHGLAGYNEQFF,TGTGCCAGCAGCCACGGACTAGCGGGATACAATGAGCAGTTCTTC
NA,TRBV19,NA,TRBJ1-1,CASSTGFTEAFF,TGTGCCAGTAGTACAGGGTTCACTGAAGCTTTCTTT
NA,TRBV28,TRBD2,TRBJ2-3,CASIDQLAGSLNTQYF,TGTGCCAGCATCGATCAACTAGCGGGGTCCCTTAATACGCAGTATTTT
NA,TRBV10-1,NA,TRBJ1-1,CASSLGRGTEAFF,TGCGCCAGCAGTCTCGGACGTGGCACTGAAGCTTTCTTT
many,TRBV9,NA,TRBJ1-2,CASSRDNYGYTF,TGTGCCAGCAGCAGGGACAACTATGGCTACACCTTC
NA,TRBV7-8,TRBD1,TRBJ1-5,CASSFGQGNQPQHF,TGTGCCAGCAGCTTCGGACAGGGCAATCAGCCCCAGCATTTT
few,TRBV30,TRBD1,TRBJ1-6,CAWSADRGLTGSPLHF,TGTGCCTGGAGCGCCGACAGGGGCCTCACGGGATCACCCCTCCACTTT
NA,TRBV2,TRBD1,TRBJ1-6,CASSWDSGNSPLHF,TGTGCCAGCAGTTGGGACAGCGGCAATTCACCCCTCCACTTT
NA,TRBV14,NA,TRBJ1-2,CASSPLQDYGYTF,TGTGCCAGCAGCCCTCTACAGGACTATGGCTACACCTTC
NA,TRBV13,TRBD1,TRBJ1-6,CASSPDRGRSPLHF,TGTGCCAGCAGCCCGGACAGGGGTCGGTCACCCCTCCACTTT
NA,TRBV4-1,NA,TRBJ2-1,CASSRGRAISYNEQFF,TGCGCCAGCAGTCGAGGACGGGCTATCTCCTACAATGAGCAGTTCTTC
NA,TRBV30,NA,TRBJ1-5,CAWSYAGGNQPQHF,TGTGCCTGGAGTTACGCAGGGGGCAATCAGCCCCAGCATTTT